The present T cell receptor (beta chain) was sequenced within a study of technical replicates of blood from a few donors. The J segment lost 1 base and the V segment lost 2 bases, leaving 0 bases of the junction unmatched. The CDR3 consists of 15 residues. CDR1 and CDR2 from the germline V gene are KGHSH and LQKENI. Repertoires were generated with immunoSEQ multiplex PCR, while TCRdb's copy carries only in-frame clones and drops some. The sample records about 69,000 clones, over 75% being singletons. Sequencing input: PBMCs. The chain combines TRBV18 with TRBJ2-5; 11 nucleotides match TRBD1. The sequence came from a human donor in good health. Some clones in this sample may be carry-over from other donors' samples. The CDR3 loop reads CASSPGTGGQETQYF. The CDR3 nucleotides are TGTGCCAGCTCACCAGGGACAGGGGGCCAAGAGACCCAGTACTTC.